This is a list of T cell receptor beta chains from one sample in a study of T cell responses to AZD1222 COVID-19 vaccine. Produced via immunoSEQ multiplex PCR; TCRdb's table is partial and in-frame only. The sample carries around 100,000 clones, 90% recorded once. Sample: peripheral blood, taken on day 0 of AZD1222 vaccination. Source of these receptors: an adult in good health. The CDR3 runs from the conserved cysteine through the conserved F or W. A D gene is named only where the DNA matches it firmly. Some rows mark clone size as missing; the rest say once, few, many or name a class of expanded clone.

d_call: TRBD1; v_call: TRBV5-1; clone_size: once; j_call: TRBJ2-2; cdr3_aa: CASSLDRGRELFF; cdr3_nt: TGCGCCAGCAGCTTGGACAGGGGCCGGGAGCTGTTTTTT
d_call: NA; v_call: TRBV6-4; clone_size: NA; j_call: TRBJ2-1; cdr3_aa: CASSDGLGFNEQFF; cdr3_nt: TGTGCCAGCAGTGACGGGCTGGGCTTCAATGAGCAGTTCTTC
d_call: NA; v_call: TRBV6-1; clone_size: once; j_call: TRBJ2-5; cdr3_aa: CASSEWLRALGETQYF; cdr3_nt: TGTGCCAGCAGTGAGTGGCTAAGGGCGCTGGGGGAGACCCAGTACTTC
d_call: TRBD1; v_call: TRBV5-1; clone_size: NA; j_call: TRBJ2-3; cdr3_aa: CASTPTRDRVLSDTQYF; cdr3_nt: TGCGCCAGCACTCCGACACGGGACAGGGTATTATCGGATACGCAGTATTTT
d_call: NA; v_call: TRBV5-8; clone_size: once; j_call: TRBJ1-2; cdr3_aa: CASSFLTDNYGYTF; cdr3_nt: TGTGCCAGCAGCTTCTTGACCGATAACTATGGCTACACCTTC
d_call: NA; v_call: TRBV18; clone_size: NA; j_call: TRBJ2-5; cdr3_aa: CASSPNLIGPETQYF; cdr3_nt: TGTGCCAGCTCACCAAACTTAATCGGACCAGAGACCCAGTACTTC
d_call: TRBD1; v_call: TRBV7-3; clone_size: NA; j_call: TRBJ1-1; cdr3_aa: CASSSNTGQGTEAFF; cdr3_nt: TGTGCCAGCAGCTCCAACACGGGACAGGGCACTGAAGCTTTCTTT
d_call: NA; v_call: TRBV5-1; clone_size: NA; j_call: TRBJ2-3; cdr3_aa: CASSLTSSPDTQYF; cdr3_nt: TGCGCCAGCAGCTTGACTAGCAGCCCAGATACGCAGTATTTT
d_call: NA; v_call: TRBV7-9; clone_size: NA; j_call: TRBJ1-5; cdr3_aa: CASSFVGSQPQHF; cdr3_nt: TGTGCCAGCAGCTTTGTAGGGAGTCAGCCCCAGCATTTT
d_call: NA; v_call: TRBV6-5; clone_size: NA; j_call: TRBJ2-1; cdr3_aa: CASSISNNEQFF; cdr3_nt: TGTGCCAGCAGCATCAGCAACAATGAGCAGTTCTTC
d_call: NA; v_call: TRBV6-1; clone_size: NA; j_call: TRBJ1-1; cdr3_aa: CASSEPGAGAFF; cdr3_nt: TGTGCCAGCAGTGAACCCGGGGCGGGGGCTTTCTTT
d_call: NA; v_call: TRBV2; clone_size: NA; j_call: TRBJ1-2; cdr3_aa: CASSVEGLDYGYTF; cdr3_nt: TGTGCCAGCAGTGTTGAGGGTTTGGACTATGGCTACACCTTC
d_call: NA; v_call: TRBV5-1; clone_size: NA; j_call: TRBJ1-5; cdr3_aa: CASSSDGFWGQPQHF; cdr3_nt: TGCGCCAGCAGCTCGGACGGTTTTTGGGGTCAGCCCCAGCATTTT
d_call: NA; v_call: TRBV2; clone_size: NA; j_call: TRBJ2-3; cdr3_aa: CASSPSRDTQYF; cdr3_nt: TGTGCCAGCAGTCCATCAAGGGATACGCAGTATTTT
d_call: TRBD1; v_call: TRBV11-2; clone_size: NA; j_call: TRBJ1-1; cdr3_aa: CASSLVAGGLNTEAFF; cdr3_nt: TGTGCCAGCAGCTTAGTGGCAGGGGGATTGAACACTGAAGCTTTCTTT
d_call: NA; v_call: TRBV28; clone_size: NA; j_call: TRBJ1-6; cdr3_aa: CASSRAGFNSPLHF; cdr3_nt: TGTGCCAGCAGTCGAGCTGGCTTTAATTCACCCCTCCACTTT
d_call: NA; v_call: TRBV2; clone_size: NA; j_call: TRBJ1-3; cdr3_aa: CASSEGAPGNTIYF; cdr3_nt: TGTGCCAGCAGTGAGGGGGCACCTGGAAACACCATATATTTT
d_call: TRBD1; v_call: TRBV9; clone_size: NA; j_call: TRBJ1-1; cdr3_aa: CASSPGTENTEAFF; cdr3_nt: TGTGCCAGCAGCCCCGGGACAGAGAACACTGAAGCTTTCTTT
d_call: NA; v_call: TRBV5-4; clone_size: NA; j_call: TRBJ1-2; cdr3_aa: CASSSESQYYGYTF; cdr3_nt: TGTGCCAGCAGCTCGGAATCGCAGTACTATGGCTACACCTTC
d_call: NA; v_call: TRBV2; clone_size: NA; j_call: TRBJ2-3; cdr3_aa: CAGRPGFTPLDTQYF; cdr3_nt: TGTGCCGGTAGACCAGGGTTCACTCCTTTGGATACGCAGTATTTT
d_call: TRBD1; v_call: TRBV4-1; clone_size: NA; j_call: TRBJ2-7; cdr3_aa: CASSQGLQGVLSYEQYF; cdr3_nt: TGCGCCAGCAGCCAAGGCCTACAGGGGGTCCTCTCCTACGAGCAGTACTTC
d_call: NA; v_call: TRBV6-5; clone_size: NA; j_call: TRBJ1-2; cdr3_aa: CASRRTGGQGYTF; cdr3_nt: TGTGCCAGCAGGAGAACCGGTGGGCAGGGCTACACCTTC
d_call: NA; v_call: TRBV7-9; clone_size: NA; j_call: TRBJ1-1; cdr3_aa: CASSRKGSPEEAFF; cdr3_nt: TGTGCCAGCAGCAGGAAGGGGTCTCCTGAAGAAGCTTTCTTT
d_call: TRBD1; v_call: TRBV10-3; clone_size: NA; j_call: TRBJ1-2; cdr3_aa: CATQQTGFVRGYTF; cdr3_nt: TGTGCCACTCAACAGACAGGGTTCGTCCGTGGCTACACCTTC
d_call: NA; v_call: TRBV19; clone_size: NA; j_call: TRBJ1-6; cdr3_aa: CASRDGNSPLHF; cdr3_nt: TGTGCCAGTCGGGACGGGAATTCACCCCTCCACTTT
d_call: NA; v_call: TRBV6-5; clone_size: NA; j_call: TRBJ1-4; cdr3_aa: CASINFPTANEKLFF; cdr3_nt: TGTGCCAGCATCAACTTCCCGACGGCTAATGAAAAACTGTTTTTT
d_call: NA; v_call: TRBV7-9; clone_size: NA; j_call: TRBJ2-4; cdr3_aa: CASSLAPGSPKNIQYF; cdr3_nt: TGTGCCAGCAGCTTAGCGCCGGGCAGCCCCAAAAACATTCAGTACTTC
d_call: NA; v_call: TRBV6-5; clone_size: NA; j_call: TRBJ1-1; cdr3_aa: CASKKGTAEAFF; cdr3_nt: TGTGCCAGCAAAAAAGGGACGGCTGAAGCTTTCTTT
d_call: NA; v_call: TRBV19; clone_size: NA; j_call: TRBJ2-4; cdr3_aa: CASSGSRENIQYF; cdr3_nt: TGTGCCAGTAGTGGCTCACGGGAAAACATTCAGTACTTC
d_call: NA; v_call: TRBV19; clone_size: few; j_call: TRBJ2-2; cdr3_aa: CASREGFTGELFF; cdr3_nt: TGTGCCAGTAGGGAGGGGTTCACCGGGGAGCTGTTTTTT
d_call: NA; v_call: TRBV6-4; clone_size: NA; j_call: TRBJ2-7; cdr3_aa: CASSWGESYEQYF; cdr3_nt: TGTGCCAGCAGTTGGGGCGAGTCCTACGAGCAGTACTTC
d_call: NA; v_call: TRBV7-9; clone_size: NA; j_call: TRBJ1-1; cdr3_aa: CASSTKQGGTTEAFF; cdr3_nt: TGTGCCAGCAGCACTAAACAGGGAGGGACGACTGAAGCTTTCTTT
d_call: TRBD1; v_call: TRBV11-2; clone_size: once; j_call: TRBJ2-7; cdr3_aa: CASSLGTGGYEQYF; cdr3_nt: TGTGCCAGCAGCTTAGGGACAGGGGGCTACGAGCAGTACTTC
d_call: NA; v_call: TRBV7-2; clone_size: NA; j_call: TRBJ2-3; cdr3_aa: CASSLDGRGDTQYF; cdr3_nt: TGTGCCAGCAGCTTAGATGGCCGGGGCGACACGCAGTATTTT
d_call: NA; v_call: TRBV18; clone_size: NA; j_call: TRBJ1-1; cdr3_aa: CASSLSRENTEAFF; cdr3_nt: TGTGCCAGCTCCCTATCGAGGGAGAACACTGAAGCTTTCTTT
d_call: TRBD1; v_call: TRBV28; clone_size: NA; j_call: TRBJ2-5; cdr3_aa: CASSLFDRGEETQYF; cdr3_nt: TGTGCCAGCAGTTTATTTGACAGGGGCGAAGAGACCCAGTACTTC
d_call: TRBD1; v_call: TRBV19; clone_size: NA; j_call: TRBJ2-2; cdr3_aa: CASSRQGTGELFF; cdr3_nt: TGTGCCAGTAGTAGACAGGGCACCGGGGAGCTGTTTTTT
d_call: NA; v_call: TRBV27; clone_size: NA; j_call: TRBJ1-6; cdr3_aa: CASSLSGPNNSPLHF; cdr3_nt: TGTGCCAGCAGTTTATCGGGCCCAAATAATTCACCCCTCCACTTT
d_call: TRBD1; v_call: TRBV5-1; clone_size: NA; j_call: TRBJ2-1; cdr3_aa: CASSSQGVYNEQFF; cdr3_nt: TGCGCCAGCAGCTCACAGGGGGTTTACAATGAGCAGTTCTTC
d_call: NA; v_call: TRBV7-9; clone_size: NA; j_call: TRBJ1-3; cdr3_aa: CASSLNRPYTTGTGNTIYF; cdr3_nt: TGTGCCAGCAGCTTAAATCGTCCCTATACCACAGGGACTGGAAACACCATATATTTT
d_call: NA; v_call: TRBV6-2/TRBV6-3; clone_size: NA; j_call: TRBJ1-2; cdr3_aa: CASSYPPSGRRYGYTF; cdr3_nt: TGTGCCAGCAGTTACCCCCCAAGTGGCCGGCGGTATGGCTACACCTTC
d_call: NA; v_call: TRBV4-2; clone_size: NA; j_call: TRBJ1-6; cdr3_aa: CASSHDVRGSPLHF; cdr3_nt: TGTGCCAGCAGCCACGATGTTAGAGGTTCACCCCTCCACTTT